This TCR beta chain was recovered during a study of T cells after yellow fever vaccination (dated by TCRdb to between 2018 and 2020). The study in broad terms: Libraries from fractions with low cell numbers were prepared with the SMART-Seq v4 Ultra Low Input RNA kit. To follow T-cell clones before and after both primary and booster YFV17D yellow fever vaccination, bulk TCR alpha and beta repertoires underwent longitudinal sequencing. Two healthy male donors, one aged 18 to 29 and one aged 30 to 40 years, made up the cohort. Bulk PBMC replicates and cell subsets were isolated from blood drawn at multiple timepoints before and after both primary and secondary immunization. Here is what the overall study found, with its caveats: Computational filtering was needed because FACS-sorted repertoires could contain abundant contaminating clonotypes from the bulk population. A small fraction of clonotypes showed up in both the CD4 and CD8 compartments, probably as a result of convergent recombination. Only a couple of donors were included in the study, so the extent to which the findings can be generalized is limited. Compared with the primary T-cell response, the secondary T-cell response was weaker but faster, peaking on day 5 rather than day 15. After the booster, most clones that had expanded after primary vaccination were detected again (approximately 97% of CD4 and around 88% of CD8), suggesting broad maintenance of memory.

Interpreted using the paper, the treatment or condition label stands for: live attenuated yellow fever vaccine strain. At every blood-draw timepoint, two biological replicates of bulk PBMCs were collected. A standard Ficoll-Paque protocol was used to isolate PBMCs from peripheral blood. TriZol was used to extract RNA from bulk PBMCs, CD4 and CD8 fractions, and dextramer-positive and dextramer-negative fractions. The germline V gene sets CDR1 to SGHDN and CDR2 to FVKESK. CDR3 length: 13 amino acids, cysteine to phenylalanine. This entry keeps only the CDR3 DNA: 39 bases, framed from base 1. The trim is 4 bases for V and 3 bases for J, with a gap of 10 bases between the germline ends. This clonotype was found a few times. The antigen this receptor binds is unknown. No quality values exist for individual bases; no much larger clone is one base distant. Synthesis of TCR cDNA relied on 5'RACE template switching, a step that introduced a universal primer site along with unique molecular identifiers. Priming of cDNA synthesis was performed from both the TCR alpha and TCR beta constant segments. Two PCR steps were used to amplify libraries, with sample barcodes and sequencing adapters being added in the second step. Sequencing of the libraries was done on either Illumina HiSeq 2500 (2x100 bp) or NovaSeq (2x150 bp). Under the source paper's analysis protocol: Reads were demultiplexed and collapsed into UMI consensus sequences with MIGEC, and V(D)J alignment was performed with MiXCR. Clonotypes responding to the vaccine were identified with edgeR on replicate PBMC samples, with the criteria of FDR below 0.01 and a log2 fold change above 5 up to day 15. Each bulk clonotype was labeled CD4 or CD8 based on which sequenced repertoire, CD4 or CD8, contained the clonotype at higher abundance. TCRdb passed the public sequencing reads through fastp at Q25 and MiXCR, retaining productive beta sequences. Rows matching on CDR3 protein sequence are summarized as one entry with the most common DNA and genes. TCRdb's processing, not the study's, gives the V and J calls here. This sample is represented by 450,000 to 650,000 distinct CDR3 sequences; less than 15% of them were singletons. The ten most abundant clones make up over 11% of the sample.

The sequence is built from TRBV14 and TRBJ2-7; D gene: possibly TRBD2, on 5 matching bases. The receptor was derived from a man younger than 45 who received the YFV17D yellow fever vaccine. Sequencing used PBMCs, obtained on the day of the yellow fever booster vaccination. The DNA reads as follows: TGTGCCAGCAGCCGCGGGTTGCACTACGAGCAGTACTTC. Its protein product is CASSRGLHYEQYF.